This T cell receptor beta chain is from a study of CD8+CD57+ T cells in acquired aplastic anemia (dated by TCRdb to 2016 to 2019). Study-level background: On average, sorted CD4+ and CD8+ cells yielded 3.2 ug of extracted DNA, with a range of about 0.17 to 27.4 ug. Healthy donor samples averaged around 9.8 million reads for CD4+ and 11 million to 14 million for CD8+ cells. Study-wide conclusions, independent of this receptor: Around 30 CD8+ CDR3 sequences were shared between patients and controls but appeared highly expressed in patients and within their immunodominant clones. No significant difference in CD8+ Simpson's diversity was found between patients and healthy controls (P=0.060).

Profiling of TCR beta VDJ combinations and CDR3 sequences used genomic DNA as the template. An Illumina HiSeq 2000 was the platform used for TCR repertoire sequencing. In the paper's pipeline: TRBV/TRBJ rearrangement plots, CDR3 size and DJ length profiles, and Simpson's diversity index were used to assess repertoires. Whichever DNA sequence was most abundant in the deep sequencing data was defined as the immunodominant clone. CDR3 amino acid sequences were screened for sharing across subjects and were compared with published repertoires and the VDJdb database. In TCRdb, the public reads were trimmed at Q25 with fastp and aligned with MiXCR, with productive beta chains retained. Each CDR3 protein gets just one entry, which takes the most common genes and DNA from the rows behind it. Clone size and V and J calls follow TCRdb, not the original study. A total of hundreds of thousands of distinct CDR3 sequences appear in this sample, around 68% of them only once. The leading ten clones occupy approximately 4% of the sample.

In this study, sorted CD4+ and CD8+ T cells from the blood of healthy subjects and of severe aplastic anemia patients had their TCR repertoires deep-sequenced. Ficoll-Paque density gradient centrifugation was used to isolate peripheral blood mononuclear cells. Before DNA extraction, CD4+ and CD8+ T cells were sorted by FACS or by magnetic beads. Based on the germline V gene, the CDR1 and CDR2 sequences are MGHRA and YSYEKL. The CDR3 runs 14 amino acids, cysteine and phenylalanine included. This entry keeps only the CDR3 DNA: 42 bases, framed from base 1. The count of this clonotype is one. The target of this receptor is not known. This may arise from a read error, as a much more abundant clone is one base away.

The V and J genes are TRBV4-1 and TRBJ1-2, and 7 junctional nucleotides match TRBD1. This TCR derives from a human donor in good health, serving as a control. Specimen: sorted CD4+, CD8+, or CD8+CD57+ T cells (not recorded which) from PBMCs. The nucleotide sequence is given as TGTGCCAGCAGCGGAGGCAGGGGGTCCGGTGGCTACACCTTC. Its translation is CASSGGRGSGGYTF.